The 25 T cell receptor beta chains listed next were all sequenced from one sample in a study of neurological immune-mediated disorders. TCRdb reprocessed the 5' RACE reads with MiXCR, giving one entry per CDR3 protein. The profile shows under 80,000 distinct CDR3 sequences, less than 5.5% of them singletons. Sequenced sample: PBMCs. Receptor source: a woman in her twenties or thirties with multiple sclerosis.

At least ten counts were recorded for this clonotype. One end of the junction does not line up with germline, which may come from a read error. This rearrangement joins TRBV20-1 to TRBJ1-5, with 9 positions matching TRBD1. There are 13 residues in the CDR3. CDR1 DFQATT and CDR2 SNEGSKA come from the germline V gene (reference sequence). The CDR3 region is CSAKTGGRQPQNF. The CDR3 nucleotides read TGCAGTGCCAAGACAGGGGGGCGGCAGCCCCAGAATTTT.

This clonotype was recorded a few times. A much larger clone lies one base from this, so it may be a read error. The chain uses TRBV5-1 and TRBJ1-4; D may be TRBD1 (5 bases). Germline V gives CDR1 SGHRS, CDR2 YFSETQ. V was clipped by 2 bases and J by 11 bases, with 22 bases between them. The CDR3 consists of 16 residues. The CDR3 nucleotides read TGCGCCAGCAGCTTACCGGACTTTTCGGGGGTTGACAAACTGTTTTTT. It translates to CASSLPDFSGVDKLFF.

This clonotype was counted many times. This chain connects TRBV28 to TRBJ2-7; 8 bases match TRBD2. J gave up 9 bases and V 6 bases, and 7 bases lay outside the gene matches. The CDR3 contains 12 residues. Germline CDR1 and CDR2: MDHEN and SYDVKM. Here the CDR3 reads CASRKDGGGQYF. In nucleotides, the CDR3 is TGTGCCAGCAGGAAGGACGGGGGGGGGCAGTACTTC.

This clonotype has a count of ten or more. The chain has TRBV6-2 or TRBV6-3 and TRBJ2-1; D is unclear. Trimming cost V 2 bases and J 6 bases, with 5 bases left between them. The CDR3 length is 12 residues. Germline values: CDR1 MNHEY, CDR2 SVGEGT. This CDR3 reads CASSYARNEQFF. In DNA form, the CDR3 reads TGTGCCAGCAGTTACGCTCGCAATGAGCAGTTCTTC.

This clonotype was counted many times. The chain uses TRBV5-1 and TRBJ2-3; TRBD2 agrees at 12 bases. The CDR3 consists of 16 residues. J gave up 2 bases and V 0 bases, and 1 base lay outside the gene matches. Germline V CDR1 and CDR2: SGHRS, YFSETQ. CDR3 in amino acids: CASSLGTSGDTDTQYF. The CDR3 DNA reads TGCGCCAGCAGCTTGGGGACTAGCGGGGACACAGATACGCAGTATTTT.

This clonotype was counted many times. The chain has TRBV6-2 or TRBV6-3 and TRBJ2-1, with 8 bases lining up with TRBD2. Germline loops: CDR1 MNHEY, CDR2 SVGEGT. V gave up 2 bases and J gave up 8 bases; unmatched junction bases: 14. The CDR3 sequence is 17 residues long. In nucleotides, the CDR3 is TGTGCCAGCAGTTACAGTATCGTCGGGGGGGCGTACGATGAGCAGTTCTTC. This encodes CASSYSIVGGAYDEQFF.

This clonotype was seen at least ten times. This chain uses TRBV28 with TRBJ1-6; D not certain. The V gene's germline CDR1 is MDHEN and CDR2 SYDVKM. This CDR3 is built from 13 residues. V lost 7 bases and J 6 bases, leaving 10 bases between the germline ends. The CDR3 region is CASIAEVNSPLHF. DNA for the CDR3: TGTGCCAGCATTGCAGAAGTTAATTCACCCCTCCACTTT.

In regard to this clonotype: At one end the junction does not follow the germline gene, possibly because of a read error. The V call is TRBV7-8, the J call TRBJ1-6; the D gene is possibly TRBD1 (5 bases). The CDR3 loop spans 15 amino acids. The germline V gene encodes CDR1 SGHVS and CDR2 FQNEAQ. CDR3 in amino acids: CASSLDWGGSSPLNF. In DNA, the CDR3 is TGTGCCAGCAGCTTAGATTGGGGGGGTAGTTCACCCCTCAACTTT.

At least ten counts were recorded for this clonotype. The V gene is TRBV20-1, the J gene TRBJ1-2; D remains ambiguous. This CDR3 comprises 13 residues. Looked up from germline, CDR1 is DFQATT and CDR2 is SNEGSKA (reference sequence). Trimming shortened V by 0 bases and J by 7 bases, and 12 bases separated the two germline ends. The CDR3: CSARDGRDTGYTF. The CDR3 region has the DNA TGCAGTGCTAGAGATGGAAGGGATACTGGCTACACCTTC.

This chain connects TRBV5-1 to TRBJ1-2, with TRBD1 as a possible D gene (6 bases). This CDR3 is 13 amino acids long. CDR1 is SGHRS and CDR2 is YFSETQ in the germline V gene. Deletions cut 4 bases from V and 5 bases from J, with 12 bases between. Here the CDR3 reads CASSETGQYGYTF. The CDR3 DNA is TGCGCCAGCAGCGAGACAGGCCAGTATGGCTACACCTTC.

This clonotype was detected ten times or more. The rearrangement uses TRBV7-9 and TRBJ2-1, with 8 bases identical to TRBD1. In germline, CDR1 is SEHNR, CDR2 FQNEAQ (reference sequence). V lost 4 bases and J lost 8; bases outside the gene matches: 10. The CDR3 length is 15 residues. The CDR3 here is CASSWGQVEYDEQFF. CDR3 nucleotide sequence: TGTGCCAGCAGCTGGGGACAGGTGGAGTACGATGAGCAGTTCTTC.

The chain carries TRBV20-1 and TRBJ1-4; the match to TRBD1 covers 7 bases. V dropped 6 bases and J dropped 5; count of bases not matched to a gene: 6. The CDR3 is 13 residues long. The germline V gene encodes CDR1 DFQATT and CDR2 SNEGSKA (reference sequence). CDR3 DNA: TGCAGTGCAACCGGGACAGCAAATGAAAAACTGTTTTTT. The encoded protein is CSATGTANEKLFF.

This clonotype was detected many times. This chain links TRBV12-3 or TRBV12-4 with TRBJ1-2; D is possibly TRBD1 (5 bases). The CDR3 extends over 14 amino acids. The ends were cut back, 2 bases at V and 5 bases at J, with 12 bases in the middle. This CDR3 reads CASSLSGGDYGYTF. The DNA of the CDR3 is TGTGCCAGCAGTTTAAGCGGGGGTGATTATGGCTACACCTTC.

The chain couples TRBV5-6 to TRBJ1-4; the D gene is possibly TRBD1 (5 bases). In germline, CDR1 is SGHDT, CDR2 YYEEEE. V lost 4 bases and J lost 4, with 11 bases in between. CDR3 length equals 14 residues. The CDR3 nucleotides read TGTGCCAGCAGCCCCGACAGAAGTAATGAAAAACTGTTTTTT. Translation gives CASSPDRSNEKLFF.

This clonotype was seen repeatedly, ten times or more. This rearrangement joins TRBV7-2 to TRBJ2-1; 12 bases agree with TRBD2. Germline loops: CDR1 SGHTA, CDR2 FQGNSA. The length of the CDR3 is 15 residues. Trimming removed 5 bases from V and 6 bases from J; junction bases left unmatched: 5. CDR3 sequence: CASSMTSGGLNEQFF. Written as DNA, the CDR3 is TGTGCCAGCAGCATGACTAGCGGGGGCCTCAATGAGCAGTTCTTC.

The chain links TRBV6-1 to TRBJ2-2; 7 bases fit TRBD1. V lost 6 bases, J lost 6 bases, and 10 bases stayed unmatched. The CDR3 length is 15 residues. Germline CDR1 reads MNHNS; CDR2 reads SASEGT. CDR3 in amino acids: CASRYRDSGPGELFF. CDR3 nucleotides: TGTGCCAGCAGGTACCGGGACAGCGGACCCGGGGAGCTGTTTTTT.

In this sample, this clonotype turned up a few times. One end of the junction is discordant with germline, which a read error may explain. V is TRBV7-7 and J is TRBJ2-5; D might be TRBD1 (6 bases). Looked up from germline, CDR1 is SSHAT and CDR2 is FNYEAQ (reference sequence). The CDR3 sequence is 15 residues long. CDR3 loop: CASSLGRTVQETQYF. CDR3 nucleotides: TGTGCTAGCAGCTTAGGCCGGACAGTCCAAGAGACCCAGTACTTC.

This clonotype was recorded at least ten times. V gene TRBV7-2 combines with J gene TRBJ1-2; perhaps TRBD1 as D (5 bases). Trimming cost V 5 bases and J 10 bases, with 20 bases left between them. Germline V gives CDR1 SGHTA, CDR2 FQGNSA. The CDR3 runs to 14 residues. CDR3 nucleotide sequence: TGTGCCAGCAGCCCCTTTATTTTAGGGGATATCTACACCTTC. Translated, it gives CASSPFILGDIYTF. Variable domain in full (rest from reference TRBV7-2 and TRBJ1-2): GAGVSQSPSNKVTEKGKDVELRCDPISGHTALYWYRQSLGQGLEFLIYFQGNSAPDKSGLPSDRFSAERTGGSVSTLTIQRTQQEDSAVYLCASSPFILGDIYTFGSGTRLTVV.

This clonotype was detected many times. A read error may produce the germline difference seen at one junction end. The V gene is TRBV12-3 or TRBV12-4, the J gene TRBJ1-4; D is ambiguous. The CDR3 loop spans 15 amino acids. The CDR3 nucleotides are TGTGCCAGCAGCTTAGCCTGGACGGACAATGAAAAACTGTTTTTT. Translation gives CASSLAWTDNEKLFF.

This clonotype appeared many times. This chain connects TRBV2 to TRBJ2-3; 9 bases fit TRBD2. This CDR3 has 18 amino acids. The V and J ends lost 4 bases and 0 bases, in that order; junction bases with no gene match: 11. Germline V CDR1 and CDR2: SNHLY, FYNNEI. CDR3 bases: TGTGCCAGCAGTGTCCCTAGCGGGGTTTCGGCTAGCACAGATACGCAGTATTTT. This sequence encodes CASSVPSGVSASTDTQYF.

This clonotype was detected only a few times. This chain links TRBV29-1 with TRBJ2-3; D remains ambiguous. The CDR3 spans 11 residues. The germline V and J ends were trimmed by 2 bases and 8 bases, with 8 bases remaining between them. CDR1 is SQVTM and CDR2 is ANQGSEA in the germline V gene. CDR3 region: CSVENWSTQYF. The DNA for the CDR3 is TGCAGCGTTGAAAACTGGTCTACGCAGTATTTT.

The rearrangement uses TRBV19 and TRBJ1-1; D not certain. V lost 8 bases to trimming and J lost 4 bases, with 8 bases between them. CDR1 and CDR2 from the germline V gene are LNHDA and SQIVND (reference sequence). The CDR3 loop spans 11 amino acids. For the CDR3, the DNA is TGTGCCAGTGCCGTAGCCACTGAAGCTTTCTTT. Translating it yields CASAVATEAFF.

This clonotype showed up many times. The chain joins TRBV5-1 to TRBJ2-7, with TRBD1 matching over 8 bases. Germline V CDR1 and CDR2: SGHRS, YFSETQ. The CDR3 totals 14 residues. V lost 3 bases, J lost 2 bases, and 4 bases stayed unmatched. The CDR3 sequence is CASSSTTGAYEQYF. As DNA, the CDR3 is TGCGCCAGCAGCTCTACGACAGGGGCCTACGAGCAGTACTTC.

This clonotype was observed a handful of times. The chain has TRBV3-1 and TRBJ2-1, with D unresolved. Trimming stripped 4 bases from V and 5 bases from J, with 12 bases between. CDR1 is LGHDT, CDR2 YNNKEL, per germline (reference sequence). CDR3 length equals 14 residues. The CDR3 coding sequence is TGTGCCAGCAGCCGGGTGGACGCAAACAATGAGCAGTTCTTC. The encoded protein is CASSRVDANNEQFF.

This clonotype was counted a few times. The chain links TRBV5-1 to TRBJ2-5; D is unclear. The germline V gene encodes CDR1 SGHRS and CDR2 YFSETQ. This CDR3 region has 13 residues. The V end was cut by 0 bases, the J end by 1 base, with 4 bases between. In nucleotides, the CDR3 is TGCGCCAGCAGCTTGGACATCCAAGAGACCCAGTACTTC. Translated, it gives CASSLDIQETQYF.